This TCR beta chain is drawn from a study of graft-versus-host responses after intestinal transplantation. As for the study in general: Anti-thymocyte globulin induction preceded two to four years of tacrolimus and steroid maintenance in all recipients.

V lost 0 bases to trimming and J lost 1 base, with 10 bases between them. The CDR3 extends over 16 amino acids. Germline loops: CDR1 MNHNY, CDR2 SVGAGI (reference sequence). General observations from the study: Detected in recipient marrow were GvH clones, some of which were first observed in ileum or blood. HvG clone declines early post-transplant were associated with peak circulating GvH levels.

Turning to this clone: What it binds is not known.

Profiled with immunoSEQ multiplex PCR; TCRdb holds only in-frame clones, not every one. Here the sample spans tens of thousands of clones, roughly nine tenths being singletons. This clonotype was sampled from a human patient who received an intestinal transplant, so some T cells may come from the graft donor. Sequenced here: PBMCs, sampled almost 320 days after intestinal transplant. This chain links TRBV6-6 with TRBJ2-1; D is unresolved. The CDR3 DNA is TGTGCCAGCAGTTACTCACCGGGCCTTTCCTACAATGAGCAGTTCTTC. Residues: CASSYSPGLSYNEQFF.